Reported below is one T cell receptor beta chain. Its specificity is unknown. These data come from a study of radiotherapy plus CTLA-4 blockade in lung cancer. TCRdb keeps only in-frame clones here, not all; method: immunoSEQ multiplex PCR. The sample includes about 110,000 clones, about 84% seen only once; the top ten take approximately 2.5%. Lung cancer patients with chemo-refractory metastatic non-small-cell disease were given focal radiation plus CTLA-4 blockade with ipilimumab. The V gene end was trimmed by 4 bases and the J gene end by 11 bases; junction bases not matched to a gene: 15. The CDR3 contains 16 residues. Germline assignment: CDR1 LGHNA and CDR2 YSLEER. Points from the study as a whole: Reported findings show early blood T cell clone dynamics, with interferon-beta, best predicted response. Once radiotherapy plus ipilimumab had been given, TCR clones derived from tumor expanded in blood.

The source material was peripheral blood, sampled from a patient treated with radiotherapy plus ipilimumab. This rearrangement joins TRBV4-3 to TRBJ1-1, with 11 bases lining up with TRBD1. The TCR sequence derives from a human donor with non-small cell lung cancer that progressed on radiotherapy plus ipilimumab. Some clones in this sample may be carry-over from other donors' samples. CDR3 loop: CASSPGDRGVFRRAFF. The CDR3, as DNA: TGCGCCAGCAGCCCTGGGGACAGGGGGGTTTTTCGACGGGCTTTCTTT.